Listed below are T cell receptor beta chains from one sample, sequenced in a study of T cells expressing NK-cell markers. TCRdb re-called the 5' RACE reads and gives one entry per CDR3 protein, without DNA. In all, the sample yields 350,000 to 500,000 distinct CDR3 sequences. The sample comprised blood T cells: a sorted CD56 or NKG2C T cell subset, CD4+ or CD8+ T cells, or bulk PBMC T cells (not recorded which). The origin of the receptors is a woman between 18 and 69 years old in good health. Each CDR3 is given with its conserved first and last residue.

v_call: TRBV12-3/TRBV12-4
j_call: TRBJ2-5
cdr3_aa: CASSNKTGGLLETQYF

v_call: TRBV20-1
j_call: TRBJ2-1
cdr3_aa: CSERTSTPYNEQFF

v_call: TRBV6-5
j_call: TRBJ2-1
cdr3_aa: CASSYSSLAGASYNEQFF

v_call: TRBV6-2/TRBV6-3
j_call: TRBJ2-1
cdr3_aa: CASRLLAGSYNEQFF

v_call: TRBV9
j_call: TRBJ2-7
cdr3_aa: CASSGDLLAGSYEQYF

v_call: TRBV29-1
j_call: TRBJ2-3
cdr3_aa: CSAQLAIEADTQYF

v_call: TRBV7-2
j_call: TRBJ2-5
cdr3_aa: CASSFASRETQYF

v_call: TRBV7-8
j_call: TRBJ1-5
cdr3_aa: CASSFRGAGDYSNQPQHF

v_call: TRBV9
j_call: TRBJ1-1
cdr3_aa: CASSVVSEAFF

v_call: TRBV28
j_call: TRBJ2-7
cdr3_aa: CASRFRQGSYEQYF

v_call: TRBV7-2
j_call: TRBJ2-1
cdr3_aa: CASSLILLAANEQFF

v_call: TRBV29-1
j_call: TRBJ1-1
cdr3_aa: CSAQTGTNTEAFF

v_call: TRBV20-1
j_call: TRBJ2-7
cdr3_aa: CSARTSYEQYF

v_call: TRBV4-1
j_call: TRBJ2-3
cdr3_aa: CASSRIAVTDTQYF

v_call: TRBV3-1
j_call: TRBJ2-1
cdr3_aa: CASSPPIAGVGNEQFF

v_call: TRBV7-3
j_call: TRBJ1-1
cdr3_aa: CASSLRRGTEAFF

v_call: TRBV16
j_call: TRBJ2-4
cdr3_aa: CASSLTTLAKNIQYF

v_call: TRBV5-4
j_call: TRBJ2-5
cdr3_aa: CASSFGDTSETQYF

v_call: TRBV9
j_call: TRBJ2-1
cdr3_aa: CASSDSGVPYNEQFF

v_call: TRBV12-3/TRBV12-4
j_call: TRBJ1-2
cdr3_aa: CASSTGTQYSYGYTF

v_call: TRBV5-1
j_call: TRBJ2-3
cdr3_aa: CASSLGENTDTQYF

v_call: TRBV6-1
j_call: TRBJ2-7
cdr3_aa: CASSTRSGSRQAYEQYF

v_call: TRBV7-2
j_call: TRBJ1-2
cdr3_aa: CASSPYPGQDYGYTF

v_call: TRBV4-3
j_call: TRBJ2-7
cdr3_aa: CASSQGRGGGSYEQYF

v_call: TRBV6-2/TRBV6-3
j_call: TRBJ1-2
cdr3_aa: CASSYPGQNLYGYTF

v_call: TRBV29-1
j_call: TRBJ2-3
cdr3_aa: CSVDSARDTQYF

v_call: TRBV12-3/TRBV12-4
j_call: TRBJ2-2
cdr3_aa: CASKGTSGPGELFF

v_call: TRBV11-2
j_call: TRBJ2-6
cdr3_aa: CASSLGQPGANVLTF

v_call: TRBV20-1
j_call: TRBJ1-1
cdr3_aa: CSAGIPSGATYTEAFF

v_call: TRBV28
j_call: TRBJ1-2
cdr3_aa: CASSYRWGNGYTF

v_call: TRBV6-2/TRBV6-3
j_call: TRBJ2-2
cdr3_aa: CASRIGGVNTGELFF

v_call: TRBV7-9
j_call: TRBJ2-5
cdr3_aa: CASSKQAGGQETQYF

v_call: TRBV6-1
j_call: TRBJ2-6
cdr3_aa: CASSENRGASSGANVLTF

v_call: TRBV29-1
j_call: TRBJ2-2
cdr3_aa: CSYGDRTNTGELFF

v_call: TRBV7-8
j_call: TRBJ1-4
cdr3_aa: CASSLWAGRTNEKLFF

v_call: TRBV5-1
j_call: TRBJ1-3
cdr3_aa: CASSLGKGYTIYF